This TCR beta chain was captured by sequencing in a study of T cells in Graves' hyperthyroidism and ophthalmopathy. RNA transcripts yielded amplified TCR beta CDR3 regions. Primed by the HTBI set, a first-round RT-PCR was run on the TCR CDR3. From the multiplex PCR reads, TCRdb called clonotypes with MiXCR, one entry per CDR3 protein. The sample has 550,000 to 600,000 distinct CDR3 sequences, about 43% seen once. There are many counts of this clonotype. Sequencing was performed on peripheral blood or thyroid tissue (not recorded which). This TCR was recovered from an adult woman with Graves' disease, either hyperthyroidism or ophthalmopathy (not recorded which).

CDR3: CASSPREEVSYEQYF. DNA for the CDR3: TGTGCCAGCAGTCCCCGGGAGGAAGTTTCCTACGAGCAGTACTTC. The chain is built from TRBV6-6 and TRBJ2-7; 7 bases map to TRBD2. CDR3 length: 15 amino acids. J gave up 1 base and V 5 bases, and 8 bases lay outside the gene matches. CDR1 is MNHNY, CDR2 SVGAGI, per germline (reference sequence).